Below, 14 T cell receptor beta chains from the same sample are listed, as sequenced in a study of T cells after yellow fever vaccination. TCRdb passed the 5' RACE reads through MiXCR, listing each CDR3 protein once. The data hold roughly 340,000 distinct CDR3 sequences, with almost 4% observed a single time. This sample comprised PBMCs, obtained 5 days after the yellow fever booster vaccination. The receptors derive from a man younger than 35 who received the YFV17D yellow fever vaccine.

This clonotype showed up just a few times. This rearrangement joins TRBV5-5 to TRBJ2-1; possible D gene TRBD1, 6 bases. Trimming removed 6 bases at V and 7 bases at J, with 17 bases between. Germline values: CDR1 SGHKS, CDR2 YYEKEE (reference sequence). This CDR3 comprises 14 residues. CDR3 region: CASIKTGQTNEQFF. The CDR3 region has the DNA TGTGCCAGCATAAAAACCGGACAGACGAATGAGCAGTTCTTC.

This clonotype was observed a few times. This chain uses TRBV7-9 with TRBJ1-1; 8 nucleotides match TRBD1. Germline values: CDR1 SEHNR, CDR2 FQNEAQ (reference sequence). V shed 1 base and J 2 bases; nucleotides not matched to a gene: 3. The CDR3 has 15 amino acids. CDR3: CASSLGDRYNTEAFF. The CDR3 DNA reads TGTGCCAGCAGCTTAGGGGACAGGTATAACACTGAAGCTTTCTTT.

This clonotype was seen at least ten times. The chain links TRBV7-3 to TRBJ2-3, with 14 bases matching TRBD2. V dropped 4 bases and J dropped 2; count of bases not matched to a gene: 5. This CDR3 has 17 amino acids. Germline-derived CDR1 and CDR2 are SGHTA and FQGTGA. In DNA form, the CDR3 reads TGTGCCAGCAGCTGGACTAGCGGGGGGACCTACACAGATACGCAGTATTTT. This sequence encodes CASSWTSGGTYTDTQYF.

This clonotype was observed a handful of times. The chain couples TRBV7-2 to TRBJ2-3; 7 bases align to TRBD2. Looked up from germline, CDR1 is SGHTA and CDR2 is FQGNSA. This CDR3 region has 16 residues. Germline trimming cut 3 bases from V and 1 base from J; bases unmatched to any gene: 7. In DNA form, the CDR3 reads TGTGCCAGCAGCTTTCAGTGGGGGGGGGGCACAGATACGCAGTATTTT. Translated: CASSFQWGGGTDTQYF.

This clonotype was counted ten times or more. The chain joins TRBV9 to TRBJ2-3; D possibly corresponds to TRBD2 (5 bases). Between the trimmed V and J ends, which lost 0 bases and 4 bases, there was a span of 15 bases. Germline loops: CDR1 SGDLS, CDR2 YYNGEE. This CDR3 is 16 amino acids long. DNA of the CDR3: TGTGCCAGCAGCGTAGCCCAGCGGTCGTCGTCAGATACGCAGTATTTT. Protein sequence: CASSVAQRSSSDTQYF.

Worth noting for this clonotype: A much larger clone lies a single base off, so this may be a read error. V gene TRBV7-9 combines with J gene TRBJ1-2, with a tentative D call TRBD1 (5 bases). Trimming took off 4 bases at V and 13 bases at J, with 13 bases between the two ends. The V gene's germline CDR1 is SEHNR and CDR2 FQNEAQ (reference sequence). The CDR3 runs 11 residues. In DNA, the CDR3 is TGTGCCAGCAGCTCAGGGTCGGCGCCCACCTTC. Translating gives CASSSGSAPTF.

This clonotype appeared many times. This chain links TRBV7-2 with TRBJ2-1, with D uncertain. The CDR3 is 12 residues long. The germline CDR1 and CDR2 sequences are SGHTA and FQGNSA. Deletions cut 2 bases from V and 8 bases from J, with 7 bases between. This CDR3 reads CASSLHGDEQFF. In DNA form, the CDR3 reads TGTGCCAGCAGCTTACATGGGGATGAGCAGTTCTTC.

Many counts were recorded for this clonotype. The chain employs TRBV9 and TRBJ2-7; a weak D match, TRBD1 (6 bases). The V end was cut by 4 bases, the J end by 3 bases, with 17 bases between. CDR1 is SGDLS and CDR2 is YYNGEE in the germline V gene. CDR3 length: 15 residues. CDR3 sequence: CASSPRDRLHYEQYF. In nucleotides, the CDR3 is TGTGCCAGCAGCCCCCGAGACAGGCTCCACTACGAGCAGTACTTC.

This clonotype appeared a few times. J is TRBJ2-1 and V is TRBV30; maybe TRBD1 (6 bases). V was pared by 0 bases and J by 10 bases, with 13 bases between. Per the germline V gene, CDR1 is GTSNPN and CDR2 is SVGIG (reference sequence). CDR3 size: 13 residues. CDR3 loop: CAWSVYRVGEQFF. The CDR3, as DNA: TGTGCCTGGAGTGTATACAGGGTAGGGGAGCAGTTCTTC. Filled out from reference TRBV30 and TRBJ2-1, the complete variable domain reads SQTIHQWPATLVQPVGSPLSLECTVEGTSNPNLYWYRQAAGRGLQLLFYSVGIGQISSEVPQNLSASRPQDRQFILSSKKLLLSDSGFYLCAWSVYRVGEQFFGPGTRLTVL.

J is TRBJ1-1 and V is TRBV3-1; 7 bases agree with TRBD1. V lost 2 bases, J lost 3 bases, and 6 bases stayed unmatched. This CDR3 is built from 15 residues. Germline CDR1 is LGHDT and CDR2 is YNNKEL (reference sequence). The CDR3 DNA reads TGTGCCAGCAGCCAACGACCAGACAGGGACACTGAAGCTTTCTTT. Translating it yields CASSQRPDRDTEAFF. The full variable domain, with the rest looked up from reference TRBV3-1 and TRBJ1-1, is DTAVSQTPKYLVTQMGNDKSIKCEQNLGHDTMYWYKQDSKKFLKIMFSYNNKELIINETVPNRFSPKSPDKAHLNLHINSLELGDSAVYFCASSQRPDRDTEAFFGQGTRLTVV.

The chain couples TRBV20-1 to TRBJ2-5, with D possibly TRBD1 on 6 matching bases. The CDR3 totals 12 residues. Germline CDR1 DFQATT, CDR2 SNEGSKA (reference sequence). Trimming stripped 6 bases from V and 2 bases from J, with 10 bases between. CDR3 DNA: TGCAGTGCGAGGGGGATTCAAGAGACCCAGTACTTC. Its protein is CSARGIQETQYF.

This clonotype was detected only a few times. This chain joins TRBV7-8 and TRBJ2-6, with D perhaps matching TRBD1 or TRBD2 (5 bases each). This CDR3 comprises 15 residues. Deletions cut 4 bases from V and 0 bases from J, with 7 bases between. Germline lookup yields CDR1 SGHVS and CDR2 FQNEAQ. The CDR3 coding sequence is TGTGCCAGCAGCTCCGGGGCCTCTGGGGCCAACGTCCTGACTTTC. It specifies CASSSGASGANVLTF.

This clonotype was detected only a few times. The chain uses TRBV7-8 and TRBJ1-5; 7 positions match TRBD1. CDR3 length: 14 amino acids. Germline loops: CDR1 SGHVS, CDR2 FQNEAQ. J was trimmed by 7 bases and V by 7 bases; bases with no gene match: 10. CDR3 bases: TGTGCCAGCACCCCAGGGGGGTTGGGGCAGCCCCAGCATTTT. Amino acids: CASTPGGLGQPQHF.

This clonotype was found a few times. The chain has TRBV7-6 and TRBJ2-2; D gene unclear. This CDR3 has 12 residues. Trimming shortened V by 1 base and J by 15 bases, and 12 bases separated the two germline ends. The germline V gene has CDR1 SGHVS and CDR2 FNYEAQ. The CDR3 is CASSLVPEVVFF. In nucleotides, the CDR3 is TGTGCCAGCAGCTTAGTGCCTGAAGTGGTGTTTTTT. The full variable domain, its missing parts supplied by reference TRBV7-6 and TRBJ2-2, is GAGVSQSPRYKVTKRGQDVALRCDPISGHVSLYWYRQALGQGPEFLTYFNYEAQQDKSGLPNDRFSAERPEGSISTLTIQRTEQRDSAMYRCASSLVPEVVFFGEGSRLTVL.